This passage covers 7 T cell receptor beta chains from one sample sequenced in a study of siplizumab effects on memory and regulatory T cells. The data were produced by immunoSEQ multiplex PCR, yet TCRdb's version contains in-frame clones alone and is incomplete. This table holds under 140,000 clones, roughly 92% found once. The sample comprised CD4+ T cells sorted from blood. The source of these receptors is a human donor in good health.

V is TRBV5-1 and J is TRBJ2-1, with D possibly matching TRBD1 (5 bases). The V gene's germline CDR1 is SGHRS and CDR2 YFSETQ. The CDR3 contains 14 residues. V was trimmed by 4 bases and J by 1 base, leaving 9 bases between them. CDR3 bases: TGCGCCAGCAGCGAGGACACTTCCTACAATGAGCAGTTCTTC. It specifies CASSEDTSYNEQFF.

The chain has TRBV11-2 and TRBJ2-2; D is undetermined. CDR1 and CDR2 (germline): SGHAT, FQNNGV. The CDR3 runs 12 residues. Between the trimmed V and J ends, which lost 6 bases and 5 bases, there was a span of 7 bases. The CDR3 sequence: CASSLQTGELFF. CDR3 nucleotides: TGTGCCAGCAGTTTACAGACCGGGGAGCTGTTTTTT.

J is TRBJ2-5 and V is TRBV5-6; D possibly corresponds to TRBD1 (6 bases). Germline V gene data show CDR1 as SGHDT and CDR2 as YYEEEE. Trimming removed 4 bases at V and 2 bases at J, with 12 bases between. The CDR3 length is 14 residues. CDR3 in DNA: TGTGCCAGCAGCCGATTCGGGACACAAGAGACCCAGTACTTC. It encodes CASSRFGTQETQYF.

This chain links TRBV4-1 with TRBJ1-4; 9 bases fit TRBD1. CDR3 size: 16 residues. V dropped 1 base and J dropped 9; count of bases not matched to a gene: 9. Germline V gene lookup returns CDR1 MGHRA and CDR2 YSYEKL. This chain's CDR3 is CASSQGTGTGSQKLFF. The CDR3, as DNA: TGCGCCAGCAGCCAAGGGACCGGGACAGGGAGTCAAAAACTGTTTTTT.

This CDR3 is CASSLRASGYEQYF. The CDR3 DNA reads as TGTGCCAGCAGCTTAAGGGCCAGCGGTTACGAGCAGTACTTC. V gene TRBV7-9 combines with J gene TRBJ2-7, with D perhaps TRBD2 (5 bases). The CDR3 is 14 residues long. V shed 2 bases and J shed 4 bases, with 12 bases lying between them. CDR1 and CDR2 from the germline V gene are SEHNR and FQNEAQ (reference sequence).

V gene TRBV5-4 combines with J gene TRBJ2-7, with D perhaps given as TRBD1 or TRBD2 (5 bases each). This CDR3 region has 15 residues. Trimming removed 0 bases from V and 2 bases from J, with 12 bases in between. Germline CDR1 is SGHNT and CDR2 is YYREEE (reference sequence). CDR3 protein: CASSLERGSAYEQYF. In nucleotides, the CDR3 is TGTGCCAGCAGCTTGGAGAGGGGTTCGGCCTACGAGCAGTACTTC.

This rearrangement joins TRBV29-1 to TRBJ2-7; no reliable D call. CDR3 length: 13 amino acids. With 7 bases removed from V and 1 base from J, the gap between germline ends came to 14 bases. CDR1 SQVTM and CDR2 ANQGSEA come from the germline V gene. The CDR3: CSARHSPSYEQYF. As DNA, the CDR3 is TGCAGCGCTCGACATAGCCCTTCCTACGAGCAGTACTTC.